This T cell receptor beta chain is from a study of beta chain features in type 1 diabetes. General study findings and limits: Moderately but significantly shorter TCRB CDR3s were found in Type 1 diabetes patients in all four CD4+ subsets. PCR might favor shorter templates, equally in patients and controls.

Notes on this clone: Its antigen is unknown.

V lost 0 bases and J lost 6; bases outside the gene matches: 3. The CDR3 length is 15 residues. Germline V lookup: CDR1 SGHRS, CDR2 YFSETQ. What was sequenced were expressed TCRB transcripts, since all of the isolated RNA had been reverse transcribed. The protocol was immunoSEQ multiplex PCR, while the TCRdb copy is restricted to in-frame clones and leaves out a portion. The sample includes over 600,000 clones, around 12% seen only once; the top ten take around 0.12%. The chain has TRBV5-1 and TRBJ2-1; 10 nucleotides agree with TRBD2. The receptor comes from a man aged 25-45 years with type 1 diabetes. Sequenced material: naive CD4+ T cells from blood. The CDR3 DNA reads as TGCGCCAGCAGCTTGGGGCCTAGCGGGGGCAATGAGCAGTTCTTC. Amino acids: CASSLGPSGGNEQFF.